The 20 T cell receptor beta chains below were found in one sample sequenced in a study of human T cells and chemical hapten exposure. The time point: healthy volunteer bleed at 6 weeks. Total RNA was isolated from whole blood that had not been fractionated. TCRdb fed the RACE reads into MiXCR, producing one record per CDR3 protein. Of about 82,000 distinct CDR3 sequences listed, approximately 8% are singletons. Sequenced input: whole blood. These receptors were obtained from a male donor in good health. Some clones in this sample may be carry-over from other donors' samples.

Note on this clonotype: Germline is not matched at one junction end, which may reflect a read error. The chain recombines TRBV20-1 with TRBJ1-3; no firm D call. CDR3 length: 15 amino acids. The germline V gene has CDR1 DFQATT and CDR2 SNEGSKA (reference sequence). CDR3 in amino acids: CSARGADFSGNNIYF. DNA of the CDR3: TGCAGTGCTAGGGGAGCGGATTTCTCTGGAAACAACATATATTTT.

The chain joins TRBV6-1 to TRBJ2-7, with no clear D. Germline V CDR1 and CDR2: MNHNS, SASEGT. V was pared by 1 base and J by 4 bases, with 11 bases between. This CDR3 spans 14 amino acids. The CDR3 coding sequence is TGTGCCAGCAGTGAAGTCGGCGGAACTTACGAGCAGTACTTC. It translates to CASSEVGGTYEQYF.

This clonotype was counted many times. The chain has TRBV21-1 and TRBJ2-1; TRBD2 is the table's D call and was not checked against the DNA. TRBV21-1 is marked as a pseudogene. This CDR3 spans 15 amino acids. The DNA for the CDR3 is TGTGCCAGCAGCAAATTAGGCGGACTAGCGTGTGAGCAGTTCTTC. This codes for CASSKLGGLACEQFF.

This clonotype has at least ten counts. The chain links TRBV6-4 to TRBJ2-2; TRBD2 aligns across 9 bases. From germline, CDR1 is MRHNA and CDR2 SNTAGT. This CDR3 has 14 amino acids. The J segment lost 3 bases and the V segment lost 4 bases, leaving 0 bases of the junction unmatched. CDR3: CASSVAGDTGELFF. The CDR3 DNA is TGTGCCAGCAGTGTAGCGGGAGACACCGGGGAGCTGTTTTTT.

In its sample, this clonotype was seen a few times. The gene calls are TRBV3-1 and TRBJ2-2; D ambiguous. V was trimmed by 3 bases and J by 3 bases, leaving 2 bases between them. The length of the CDR3 is 12 residues. CDR1 is LGHDT, CDR2 YNNKEL, per germline (reference sequence). The CDR3 loop is CASSQDTGELFF. CDR3 sequence (DNA): TGTGCCAGCAGCCAGGACACCGGGGAGCTGTTTTTT.

This clonotype was counted many times. This chain links TRBV14 with TRBJ2-5; possibly TRBD1 for D (6 bases). Germline CDR1 and CDR2: SGHDN and FVKESK. This CDR3 has 11 amino acids. The V gene lost 8 bases and the J gene lost 9 bases, with 13 bases spanning the gap. CDR3 coding DNA: TGTGCCAGCGGACCCAGGGGTGCCCAGTACTTC. This encodes CASGPRGAQYF. The complete variable domain, with remaining parts taken from reference TRBV14 and TRBJ2-5, reads EAGVTQFPSHSVIEKGQTVTLRCDPISGHDNLYWYRRVMGKEIKFLLHFVKESKQDESGMPNNRFLAERTGGTYSTLKVQPAELEDSGVYFCASGPRGAQYFGPGTRLLVL.

The V call is TRBV27, the J call TRBJ2-1; TRBD2 matches at 14 bases. Germline CDR1 MNHEY, CDR2 SMNVEV (reference sequence). The CDR3 is 15 residues long. Losses at the gene ends were 4 bases for V and 7 bases for J; bases not matched to a gene: 3. The CDR3 DNA follows: TGTGCCAGCAGTTCGGGGACTAGCGGGAGTAATGAGCAGTTCTTC. Its protein product is CASSSGTSGSNEQFF.

This clonotype was seen a handful of times. The chain joins TRBV14 to TRBJ2-7; either TRBD1 or TRBD2 may fit D (5 bases each). The CDR3 is 14 residues long. The germline CDR1 and CDR2 sequences are SGHDN and FVKESK. The V gene lost 0 bases and the J gene lost 4 bases, with 10 bases spanning the gap. In DNA, the CDR3 is TGTGCCAGCAGCCAAGATGGGAGACAGTACGAGCAGTACTTC. Translating gives CASSQDGRQYEQYF. Looking up the rest from reference TRBV14 and TRBJ2-7 gives the full variable domain: EAGVTQFPSHSVIEKGQTVTLRCDPISGHDNLYWYRRVMGKEIKFLLHFVKESKQDESGMPNNRFLAERTGGTYSTLKVQPAELEDSGVYFCASSQDGRQYEQYFGPGTRLTVT.

This clonotype occurred many times. The rearrangement joins TRBV2 to TRBJ2-7; D is perhaps TRBD1 (6 bases). The CDR3 is 13 residues long. The V gene lost 5 bases and the J gene lost 9 bases, with 17 bases spanning the gap. From germline, CDR1 is SNHLY and CDR2 FYNNEI. The CDR3 loop is CASSRKGDLLQYF. CDR3 nucleotide sequence: TGTGCCAGCAGTAGGAAGGGGGACCTCTTGCAGTACTTC.

The chain couples TRBV2 to TRBJ2-5, with no clear D. Between the trimmed V and J ends, which lost 7 bases and 5 bases, there was a span of 8 bases. Germline V gene data show CDR1 as SNHLY and CDR2 as FYNNEI. The CDR3 length is 11 residues. The DNA for the CDR3 is TGTGCCAGCACTGCTATGGAGACCCAGTACTTC. This codes for CASTAMETQYF.

This clonotype was seen only a few times. The rearrangement joins TRBV27 to TRBJ1-6, with 10 bases matching TRBD1. The CDR3 sequence is 16 residues long. J lost 10 bases, V lost 2 bases, and 8 bases had no gene match. CDR1 and CDR2 from the germline V gene are MNHEY and SMNVEV (reference sequence). The CDR3 DNA reads as TGTGCCAGCAGTTTAGGCCGGGACAGGGGTGAATCACCCCTCCACTTT. Translation gives CASSLGRDRGESPLHF.

In this sample, this clonotype turned up a few times. This rearrangement joins TRBV6-2 or TRBV6-3 to TRBJ2-2; D unresolved. V lost 4 bases and J 1 base, leaving 10 bases between the germline ends. The germline V gene encodes CDR1 MNHEY and CDR2 SVGEGT. The CDR3 has 15 amino acids. CDR3: CASSSIAENTGELFF. CDR3 DNA sequence: TGTGCCAGCAGTTCGATAGCAGAGAACACCGGGGAGCTGTTTTTT.

The rearrangement joins TRBV29-1 to TRBJ1-5; 7 nucleotides agree with TRBD1. CDR1 is SQVTM, CDR2 ANQGSEA, per germline. The CDR3 length is 18 residues. The CDR3 DNA reads TGCAGATATTTAAGGGAGACAGGGTTCGATCATAGCAATCAGCCCCAGCATTTT. As protein: CRYLRETGFDHSNQPQHF.

V usage is TRBV25-1 and J usage is TRBJ2-7; D possibly corresponds to TRBD2 (11 bases). The CDR3 has 19 amino acids. Germline-derived CDR1 and CDR2 are MGHDK and SYGVNS. The V end was cut by 4 bases, the J end by 4 bases, with 29 bases between. This CDR3 reads CASSGDRGQKTSGKYEQYF. Written as DNA, the CDR3 is TGTGCCAGCAGTGGCGACAGGGGGCAAAAGACTAGCGGGAAGTACGAGCAGTACTTC.

This clonotype occurred a few times. The V call is TRBV5-1, the J call TRBJ2-1; the match to TRBD1 covers 7 bases. Trimming took 2 bases from V and 0 from J; bases not matched to a gene: 17. Germline CDR1 reads SGHRS; CDR2 reads YFSETQ. This CDR3 has 20 amino acids. In DNA form, the CDR3 reads TGCGCCAGCAGCTTCCGGGACAGAAGGGCAATTAGGGGCTCCTACAATGAGCAGTTCTTC. Translating gives CASSFRDRRAIRGSYNEQFF.

The V gene is TRBV5-1, the J gene TRBJ2-3, with 8 positions matching TRBD1. Trimming took 2 bases from V and 3 from J; bases not matched to a gene: 8. The length of the CDR3 is 16 residues. CDR1 and CDR2 (germline): SGHRS, YFSETQ. In nucleotides, the CDR3 is TGCGCCAGCAGCTTAGCCCGGACAGGGTATACAGATACGCAGTATTTT. Encoded protein: CASSLARTGYTDTQYF. The full variable domain, its missing parts supplied by reference TRBV5-1 and TRBJ2-3, is KAGVTQTPRYLIKTRGQQVTLSCSPISGHRSVSWYQQTPGQGLQFLFEYFSETQRNKGNFPGRFSGRQFSNSRSEMNVSTLELGDSALYLCASSLARTGYTDTQYFGPGTRLTVL.

This clonotype showed up just a few times. V gene TRBV12-3 or TRBV12-4 combines with J gene TRBJ2-7, with D perhaps matching TRBD1 (6 bases). Trimming shortened V by 6 bases and J by 5 bases, and 17 bases separated the two germline ends. The CDR3 extends over 14 amino acids. Here the CDR3 reads CASSAPRGRDEQYF. The CDR3 region has the DNA TGTGCCAGCAGCGCTCCCAGGGGAAGGGACGAGCAGTACTTC.

This clonotype was observed a handful of times. The chain joins TRBV6-1 to TRBJ2-7; 9 positions match TRBD2. Germline trimming cut 2 bases from V and 9 bases from J; bases unmatched to any gene: 14. CDR3 length: 16 residues. Germline lookup yields CDR1 MNHNS and CDR2 SASEGT. The CDR3, as DNA: TGTGCCAGCAGTGAAAGGCGCGGGGTAGCGGGAGCGGCGCAGTACTTC. This gives the protein CASSERRGVAGAAQYF.

This clonotype was seen only a few times. V gene TRBV5-1 combines with J gene TRBJ2-3; D not certain. Germline V gene sequence: CDR1 SGHRS, CDR2 YFSETQ. CDR3 length equals 13 residues. V lost 4 bases and J 3 bases, leaving 9 bases between the germline ends. Here the CDR3 DNA reads TGCGCCAGCAGCCTCTCACGGACAGATACGCAGTATTTT. This translates into CASSLSRTDTQYF.

This clonotype occurred a few times. The chain recombines TRBV25-1 with TRBJ2-4; D call uncertain. The CDR3 totals 12 residues. Trimming pared 5 bases from V and 16 bases from J, leaving 18 bases between. Germline V CDR1 and CDR2: MGHDK, SYGVNS. The CDR3: CASSHDLITLYF. The CDR3 DNA is TGTGCCAGCAGTCACGACTTAATAACCCTCTACTTC.